This T cell receptor beta chain was sequenced in a study of Ad26.COV2.S vaccination and SARS-CoV-2 variants. Study information: Participants got Ad26.COV2.S intramuscularly, once or twice 56 days apart.

Germline V gene lookup returns CDR1 MDHEN and CDR2 SYDVKM. The CDR3 contains 12 residues. Trimming shortened V by 6 bases and J by 1 base, and 4 bases separated the two germline ends. Findings of the study overall: People who got the vaccine had more spike-specific TCR breadth than people who got placebo.

Sample treatment: roughly 19 received Ad26.COV2.S at low or high dose, single or two shots; about five received placebo; per-sample allocation not given. Repertoires come from day 63 after the first vaccine or placebo injection. The assay was immunoSEQ multiplex PCR, and TCRdb's table has in-frame clones only and misses some. The data contain roughly 300,000 clones, less than 90% of them singletons. Concerning this clone itself: Its antigen remains unidentified.

The source is a person between 18 and 59 years old who received the Ad26.COV2.S COVID-19 vaccine or a placebo. The sample here was peripheral blood, taken in a trial of Ad26.COV2.S vaccine versus placebo. This chain links TRBV28 with TRBJ1-5; D remains unclear. In DNA form, the CDR3 reads TGTGCCAGCAGGGAAAGCAATCAGCCCCAGCATTTT. Translation gives CASRESNQPQHF.